A single sample gave rise to the 14 T cell receptor beta chains below, sequenced in a study of cytomegalovirus exposure and HLA in healthy donors. The PCR contained 60 Vbeta and 13 Jbeta primers. The method was immunoSEQ multiplex PCR; TCRdb's version includes in-frame clones alone and lacks a portion of them. This table has about 140,000 clones, 82% appearing once. Sequencing input: PBMCs. These receptors came from a man aged 18 to 29 in good health and CMV-seropositive.

This chain joins TRBV1 and TRBJ1-1; the table's D call, TRBD1, has no DNA check behind it. TRBV1 corresponds to a pseudogene. CDR3 length: 17 amino acids. This chain's CDR3 is CTSSQDWKGAMNTEAFF. In DNA, the CDR3 is TGCACCAGCAGCCAAGATTGGAAAGGGGCCATGAACACTGAAGCTTTCTTT.

This chain connects TRBV30 to TRBJ2-7, with TRBD1 matching 7 bases. The length of the CDR3 is 14 residues. V gave up 0 bases and J gave up 4 bases; unmatched junction bases: 6. The germline V gene encodes CDR1 GTSNPN and CDR2 SVGIG (reference sequence). CDR3 amino acids: CAWSVQMGQYEQYF. CDR3 nucleotides: TGTGCCTGGAGTGTTCAAATGGGACAGTACGAGCAGTACTTC.

V gene TRBV19 combines with J gene TRBJ2-3; 7 positions match TRBD2. This CDR3 comprises 14 residues. J lost 6 bases, V lost 10 bases, and 13 bases had no gene match. The germline V gene has CDR1 LNHDA and CDR2 SQIVND (reference sequence). CDR3 DNA: TGTGCCACCAACGATGGGACTATTGTTGATACGCAGTATTTT. Its protein product is CATNDGTIVDTQYF.

The chain has TRBV10-3 and TRBJ1-2; D perhaps matches TRBD1 (5 bases). Per germline, CDR1 ENHRY and CDR2 SYGVKD. The length of the CDR3 is 11 residues. V was shortened by 4 bases and J by 6 bases, with 6 bases between the two germline ends. The CDR3 loop is CAISVRDGYTF. The CDR3 region has the DNA TGTGCCATCAGTGTCAGGGATGGCTACACCTTC.

The V and J genes are TRBV19 and TRBJ1-1; no reliable D call. Germline lookup yields CDR1 LNHDA and CDR2 SQIVND (reference sequence). V dropped 1 base and J dropped 2 bases, with 8 bases sitting between them. The CDR3 covers 14 residues. CDR3 loop: CASSIAVQNTEAFF. In DNA, the CDR3 is TGTGCCAGTAGTATAGCGGTCCAAAACACTGAAGCTTTCTTT.

The chain combines TRBV6-5 with TRBJ1-3; 11 bases match TRBD1. The CDR3 loop spans 15 amino acids. Germline lookup yields CDR1 MNHEY and CDR2 SVGAGI. Trimming removed 9 bases from V and 0 bases from J; junction bases left unmatched: 4. Here the CDR3 DNA reads TGTGCCAGAGGACAGGGGGCCCTCTCTGGAAACACCATATATTTT. It specifies CARGQGALSGNTIYF.

This chain links TRBV28 with TRBJ1-2; 9 nucleotides agree with TRBD1. V lost 3 bases to trimming and J lost 7 bases; unmatched junction nucleotides: 24. Germline values: CDR1 MDHEN, CDR2 SYDVKM. This CDR3 is 20 amino acids long. CDR3 sequence (DNA): TGTGCCAGCAGTTTCCCCCTGGAAATTACAGGGGGCGCGGGAAGGAGTGGCTACACCTTC. This gives the protein CASSFPLEITGGAGRSGYTF.

V and J are TRBV4-2 and TRBJ2-1; 8 positions agree with TRBD1. Germline CDR1 is LGHNA and CDR2 is YNFKEQ. The CDR3 consists of 16 residues. Trimming cost V 2 bases and J 13 bases; bases outside gene matches: 16. The DNA for the CDR3 is TGTGCCAGCAGCCAATCTAGCGTCGGACAGGGACGATCCCAGTTCTTC. It translates to CASSQSSVGQGRSQFF.

The chain joins TRBV11-2 to TRBJ2-1; TRBD2 matches 11 bases. CDR1 is SGHAT and CDR2 is FQNNGV in the germline V gene. This CDR3 region has 17 residues. The V segment lost 5 bases and the J segment 2 bases; nucleotides outside the gene matches: 8. CDR3 nucleotide sequence: TGTGCCAGCAGCCGATCCACGGGACTAGCGGCCTACAATGAGCAGTTCTTC. This encodes CASSRSTGLAAYNEQFF.

The chain is built from TRBV7-2 and TRBJ1-1; D remains ambiguous. Germline V CDR1 and CDR2: SGHTA, FQGNSA. This CDR3 has 13 amino acids. V gave up 5 bases and J gave up 0 bases, with 7 bases separating them. CDR3 nucleotides: TGTGCCAGCAGCATATCAGTGAACACTGAAGCTTTCTTT. Protein: CASSISVNTEAFF.

The genes are TRBV14 and TRBJ1-1, with D uncertain. The V end was cut by 2 bases, the J end by 5 bases, with 9 bases between. CDR1 and CDR2 (germline): SGHDN, FVKESK. The CDR3 spans 13 residues. The CDR3: CASSQNLQTEAFF. The CDR3 DNA reads TGTGCCAGCAGCCAAAATTTACAGACTGAAGCTTTCTTT.

This clone has a single count. The chain uses TRBV6-5 and TRBJ1-1; TRBD1 agrees at 7 bases. Trimming removed 6 bases from V and 0 bases from J; junction bases left unmatched: 1. CDR1 MNHEY and CDR2 SVGAGI come from the germline V gene. The CDR3 runs to 13 residues. This chain's CDR3 is CASRQGLNTEAFF. The CDR3 DNA follows: TGTGCCAGCAGACAGGGGTTGAACACTGAAGCTTTCTTT.

The chain has TRBV9 and TRBJ2-7; a weak D match, TRBD1 (6 bases). The CDR3 contains 14 residues. Germline CDR1 reads SGDLS; CDR2 reads YYNGEE. The V gene lost 0 bases and the J gene lost 3 bases, with 10 bases spanning the gap. The CDR3 spells CASSVEGGHYEQYF. The CDR3, as DNA: TGTGCCAGCAGCGTAGAAGGGGGTCACTACGAGCAGTACTTC.

This chain uses TRBV15 with TRBJ2-5, with TRBD1 matching 8 bases. The DNA end is a closer match to TRBJ2-7, so the J assignment may be wrong. The CDR3 runs to 14 residues. The germline V gene encodes CDR1 LNHNV and CDR2 YYDKDF (reference sequence). The CDR3 nucleotides are TGTGCCACCAGCTGGGACAGGCGGACCTACGAGCAGTACTTC. This gives the protein CATSWDRRTYEQYF.